This T cell receptor beta chain emerged from a study of T cell responses to AZD1222 COVID-19 vaccine. This table comes from immunoSEQ multiplex PCR, and its TCRdb copy is limited to in-frame clones, with some not included. This sample yields around 94,000 clones, of which 84% are seen a single time; approximately 15% belongs to the top ten. The V gene's germline CDR1 is SNHLY and CDR2 FYNNEI. The CDR3 is 13 amino acids. The V end was cut by 8 bases, the J end by 4 bases, with 12 bases between. The origin of this receptor is an adult in good health. The chain couples TRBV2 to TRBJ1-3; a possible D gene is TRBD1 (5 bases). This material consisted of peripheral blood, taken on day 0 of AZD1222 vaccination. The CDR3 sequence is CASRGLSGNTIYF. Here the CDR3 DNA reads TGTGCCAGCCGGGGGTTGTCAGGAAACACCATATATTTT.